A selection of T cell receptor beta chains follows, all from one sample in a study of T cell responses to AZD1222 COVID-19 vaccine. Method: immunoSEQ multiplex PCR; TCRdb's copy keeps in-frame clones and lacks some. The sample lists 95,000 or so clones; around nine tenths were seen once. The sample here was peripheral blood, taken on day 0 of MenACWY control vaccination. Receptors originate from an adult in good health. The CDR3 runs from the conserved cysteine through the conserved F or W.

TRBV18	TRBJ2-7	CASSPPWGSQTYEQYF
TRBV11-1	TRBJ1-2	CASSLSLGGNYGYTF
TRBV7-9	TRBJ1-1	CASSETGTHRANTEAFF
TRBV5-4	TRBJ2-7	CASSSSTGLLSYEQYF
TRBV7-8	TRBJ1-5	CASSSWNRQGRSQPQHF
TRBV11-3	TRBJ2-5	CASSDRIWQETQYF
TRBV7-9	TRBJ1-1	CASSLELLDTEAFF
TRBV4-1	TRBJ2-2	CASSQDPGQNTGELFF
TRBV4-2	TRBJ1-5	CASSQEVNSNQPQHF
TRBV18	TRBJ1-2	CASSPRQGAGGYTF
TRBV2	TRBJ1-2	CASSELGTGYGYTF